Presented here are 25 T cell receptor beta chains from one specimen sequenced in a study of blood T cell repertoires in COVID-19. The protocol was immunoSEQ multiplex PCR, while the TCRdb copy is restricted to in-frame clones and leaves out a portion. Counted here are around 450,000 clones, around 89% occurring once; the ten biggest clones make up over 4%. The sample comprised peripheral blood. These TCRs come from a woman in her twenties or thirties with acute or convalescent COVID-19.

V usage is TRBV25-1 and J usage is TRBJ1-2; TRBD1 is a possible D gene (5 bases). In germline, CDR1 is MGHDK, CDR2 SYGVNS. The ends were cut back, 0 bases at V and 0 bases at J, with 14 bases in the middle. This CDR3 has 17 amino acids. In DNA form, the CDR3 reads TGTGCCAGCAGTGAATATAAGGGGTCACAACCTAACTATGGCTACACCTTC. Protein product: CASSEYKGSQPNYGYTF.

The chain carries TRBV6-5 and TRBJ2-7; 10 bases align to TRBD1. Germline V gene sequence: CDR1 MNHEY, CDR2 SVGAGI. V gave up 7 bases and J gave up 5 bases; unmatched junction bases: 11. This CDR3 is 15 amino acids long. The CDR3 DNA follows: TGTGCCAGCAAAAAAGTGGGACAGGGGCGAGACGAGCAGTACTTC. As protein: CASKKVGQGRDEQYF.

The gene calls are TRBV11-2 and TRBJ2-1, with D perhaps TRBD1 (5 bases). The CDR3 is 13 residues long. Trimming stripped 2 bases from V and 3 bases from J, with 5 bases between. Germline loops: CDR1 SGHAT, CDR2 FQNNGV. CDR3 DNA: TGTGCCAGCAGCTTAACAGGCTACAATGAGCAGTTCTTC. Residues: CASSLTGYNEQFF.

The chain is built from TRBV10-3 and TRBJ2-5, with D perhaps TRBD1 (6 bases). CDR3 size: 13 residues. Trimming pared 4 bases from V and 2 bases from J, leaving 8 bases between. Germline V gene lookup returns CDR1 ENHRY and CDR2 SYGVKD. CDR3 nucleotides: TGTGCCATCAGTGCCGGACAGCAAGAGACCCAGTACTTC. This encodes CAISAGQQETQYF.

This chain uses TRBV29-1 with TRBJ2-7, with TRBD2 identical over 9 bases. V gave up 4 bases and J gave up 2 bases; unmatched junction bases: 3. Germline V gene sequence: CDR1 SQVTM, CDR2 ANQGSEA. The CDR3 extends over 13 amino acids. The chain's CDR3 is CSVGAGGTYEQYF. The DNA for the CDR3 is TGCAGCGTTGGAGCGGGGGGTACCTACGAGCAGTACTTC.

The gene calls are TRBV19 and TRBJ1-2; 7 bases match TRBD1. The length of the CDR3 is 15 residues. The germline V gene has CDR1 LNHDA and CDR2 SQIVND (reference sequence). V dropped 7 bases and J dropped 7; count of bases not matched to a gene: 15. CDR3 amino acids: CASTPSRQGIFGYTF. CDR3 nucleotides: TGTGCCAGTACCCCATCCCGACAGGGAATTTTTGGCTACACCTTC.

This clone was recorded only once. The chain carries TRBV18 and TRBJ2-3; D unresolved. The germline gives CDR1 KGHSH, CDR2 LQKENI. Trimming left V 4 bases short and J 2 bases short, with 10 bases between. CDR3 length: 14 residues. This chain's CDR3 is CASSLRLTTDTQYF. In DNA, the CDR3 is TGTGCCAGCTCACTAAGACTCACCACAGATACGCAGTATTTT.

The rearrangement links TRBV11-2 to TRBJ2-2, with 7 bases aligning to TRBD2. This CDR3 region has 16 residues. J was trimmed by 7 bases and V by 5 bases; bases with no gene match: 13. Germline V gene sequence: CDR1 SGHAT, CDR2 FQNNGV. The DNA for the CDR3 is TGTGCCAGCAGCCTCACCGGGGGGAGAAGTATCGGGGAGCTGTTTTTT. It specifies CASSLTGGRSIGELFF.

This chain joins TRBV3-1 (or the pseudogene TRBV3-2) and TRBJ1-5; 8 nucleotides match TRBD1. J gave up 1 base and V 10 bases, and 15 bases lay outside the gene matches. The CDR3 length is 17 residues. Looked up from germline, CDR1 is LGHDT and CDR2 is YNNKEL (reference sequence). The CDR3 spells CANDIGTGGISNQPQHF. DNA of the CDR3: TGTGCCAACGACATCGGAACAGGGGGTATCAGCAATCAGCCCCAGCATTTT.

V is TRBV24-1 and J is TRBJ2-3; tentative D call: TRBD1 (5 bases). CDR1 is KGHDR and CDR2 is SFDVKD in the germline V gene. CDR3 length equals 14 residues. Trimming pared 4 bases from V and 3 bases from J, leaving 10 bases between. The CDR3 DNA sequence: TGTGCCACCAGTGAGCCCAGGGAAACAGATACGCAGTATTTT. Its protein is CATSEPRETDTQYF.

J is TRBJ2-7 and V is TRBV9; 14 nucleotides match TRBD2. The CDR3 is 18 amino acids. Trimming at V came to 4 bases and at J to 3 bases, leaving 12 bases not matched to a gene. Germline V gene lookup returns CDR1 SGDLS and CDR2 YYNGEE. CDR3 protein: CASSPSGLAGGSYYEQYF. Here the CDR3 DNA reads TGTGCCAGCAGCCCCAGCGGACTAGCGGGGGGATCTTACTACGAGCAGTACTTC.

As DNA, the CDR3 is TGTGCCAGCAGCGTGGGCTTCGGGGACACAGATACGCAGTATTTT. This codes for CASSVGFGDTDTQYF. V gene TRBV9 combines with J gene TRBJ2-3; D possibly corresponds to TRBD2 (5 bases). Looked up from germline, CDR1 is SGDLS and CDR2 is YYNGEE. V lost 2 bases and J lost 2, with 12 bases in between. The CDR3 extends over 15 amino acids.

The gene calls are TRBV4-1 and TRBJ1-2, with D perhaps matching TRBD1 (5 bases). With 0 bases removed from V and 3 bases from J, the gap between germline ends came to 8 bases. CDR1 is MGHRA and CDR2 is YSYEKL in the germline V gene. CDR3 size: 14 residues. Here the CDR3 reads CASSQDVGDYGYTF. The CDR3 DNA is TGCGCCAGCAGCCAAGATGTAGGGGACTATGGCTACACCTTC.

Only a few counts were recorded for this clone. CDR3 loop: CASSPPAGGFSPLHF. In DNA form, the CDR3 reads TGTGCCAGCAGTCCCCCCGCAGGGGGATTTTCACCCCTCCACTTT. The genes are TRBV25-1 and TRBJ1-6; 7 positions match TRBD1. Per the germline V gene, CDR1 is MGHDK and CDR2 is SYGVNS. J was trimmed by 9 bases and V by 5 bases; bases with no gene match: 10. The CDR3 loop spans 15 amino acids.

The chain combines TRBV24-1 with TRBJ2-1, with D possibly TRBD2 on 6 matching bases. The CDR3 runs to 15 residues. Germline CDR1 and CDR2: KGHDR and SFDVKD. Trimming pared 4 bases from V and 8 bases from J, leaving 17 bases between. CDR3 DNA: TGTGCCACCAGTGAGCGGGAAGTCACCGGGGATGAGCAGTTCTTC. This encodes CATSEREVTGDEQFF.

The chain joins TRBV7-9 to TRBJ2-7; 14 bases match TRBD2. The germline V gene encodes CDR1 SEHNR and CDR2 FQNEAQ (reference sequence). After removal of 3 bases from V and 6 bases from J, the junction contained 7 bases not matched to a gene. The CDR3 loop spans 16 amino acids. The CDR3 nucleotides read TGTGCCAGCAGCTTTGCCGCCGGGACTAGCGGGGGCGAGCAGTACTTC. It is translated as CASSFAAGTSGGEQYF.

A remark on this clone: The sample holds other DNA sequences that translate to the same CDR3. The chain has TRBV1 and TRBJ2-1; the table's D call, TRBD2, has no DNA check behind it. TRBV1 is a pseudogene. The CDR3 covers 18 residues. CDR3 nucleotides: TGCACCAGCAGCCAAGACTTTGGTCGGCTAGCGGGGAACAATGAGCAGTTCTTC. Translating it yields CTSSQDFGRLAGNNEQFF.

The chain joins TRBV5-1 to TRBJ1-3; 7 bases map to TRBD1. Germline CDR1 and CDR2: SGHRS and YFSETQ. This CDR3 comprises 18 residues. The V gene end was trimmed by 1 base and the J gene end by 3 bases; junction bases not matched to a gene: 13. CDR3 loop: CASSLSGLKGAGGNTIYF. CDR3 bases: TGCGCCAGCAGCTTGTCCGGGTTGAAGGGGGCCGGTGGAAACACCATATATTTT.

This chain joins TRBV11-3 and TRBJ2-3; 7 positions match TRBD2. J was trimmed by 0 bases and V by 8 bases; bases with no gene match: 8. CDR1 is SGHNT, CDR2 YENEEA, per germline. The CDR3 sequence is 15 residues long. This chain's CDR3 is CASSRRGSSTDTQYF. CDR3 nucleotide sequence: TGTGCCAGCTCCAGGCGGGGGTCTAGCACAGATACGCAGTATTTT.

The gene calls are TRBV19 and TRBJ1-2; D is possibly TRBD1 (6 bases). CDR3 size: 13 residues. Per the germline V gene, CDR1 is LNHDA and CDR2 is SQIVND (reference sequence). V gave up 3 bases and J gave up 6 bases, with 11 bases separating them. The CDR3 reads CASSINRVNGYTF. DNA for the CDR3: TGTGCCAGTAGTATTAACAGGGTAAATGGCTACACCTTC. Variable domain in full (rest from reference TRBV19 and TRBJ1-2): DGGITQSPKYLFRKEGQNVTLSCEQNLNHDAMYWYRQDPGQGLRLIYYSQIVNDFQKGDIAEGYSVSREKKESFPLTVTSAQKNPTAFYLCASSINRVNGYTFGSGTRLTVV.

The rearrangement joins TRBV20-1 to TRBJ1-4, with D unclear. The germline gives CDR1 DFQATT, CDR2 SNEGSKA (reference sequence). The V and J ends lost 3 bases and 7 bases respectively, with 12 bases between them. The CDR3 extends over 13 amino acids. Here the CDR3 DNA reads TGCAGTGCTAGTAGGCAGGTCGGTGAAAAACTGTTTTTT. This sequence encodes CSASRQVGEKLFF.

The gene calls are TRBV19 and TRBJ2-5, with 9 bases that match TRBD2. V was clipped by 0 bases and J by 4 bases; unmatched bases: 9. Germline V lookup: CDR1 LNHDA, CDR2 SQIVND (reference sequence). CDR3 size: 17 residues. Here the CDR3 DNA reads TGTGCCAGTAGTATAGAGCATAGCGGGGGTTCAAGAGAGACCCAGTACTTC. This encodes CASSIEHSGGSRETQYF. Variable domain in full (rest from reference TRBV19 and TRBJ2-5): DGGITQSPKYLFRKEGQNVTLSCEQNLNHDAMYWYRQDPGQGLRLIYYSQIVNDFQKGDIAEGYSVSREKKESFPLTVTSAQKNPTAFYLCASSIEHSGGSRETQYFGPGTRLLVL.

This chain joins TRBV6-6 and TRBJ1-2; 8 bases map to TRBD1. V shed 2 bases and J 7 bases; nucleotides not matched to a gene: 3. Germline assignment: CDR1 MNHNY and CDR2 SVGAGI (reference sequence). The CDR3 has 13 amino acids. CDR3 sequence (DNA): TGTGCCAGCAGTTACCAGGGGGCTGCTGGCTACACCTTC. Its translation: CASSYQGAAGYTF.

In this sample, this clone turned up a few times. This chain joins TRBV28 and TRBJ2-1; D is ambiguous. The CDR3 is 14 residues long. With 2 bases removed from V and 4 bases from J, the gap between germline ends came to 9 bases. Germline CDR1 reads MDHEN; CDR2 reads SYDVKM. In nucleotides, the CDR3 is TGTGCCAGCAGTTTACGCCAGATTTACAATGAGCAGTTCTTC. As protein: CASSLRQIYNEQFF.

The V and J genes are TRBV5-1 and TRBJ1-1; D is uncertain. Germline CDR1 SGHRS, CDR2 YFSETQ. CDR3 length: 17 residues. Trimming stripped 0 bases from V and 1 base from J, with 16 bases between. In nucleotides, the CDR3 is TGCGCCAGCAGCTTGGGGATCTTTAGCCTAACGAACACTGAAGCTTTCTTT. It yields the protein CASSLGIFSLTNTEAFF.